The clone carrying this T cell receptor (beta chain) appeared a few times. Antigen specificity is unknown. This specimen belongs to a study of T cell repertoires in cytomegalovirus infection. Study-wide background: Selected CMV epitopes included recently identified HLA-C-restricted ones as well as well-studied HLA-B-restricted ones.

TCRdb recomputed calls from the reads with MiXCR, one row per CDR3 protein. The table shows some 940,000 distinct CDR3 sequences, with roughly a third occurring only once. The CDR3 runs to 13 residues. Germline V lookup: CDR1 LNHDA, CDR2 SQIVND (reference sequence). V shed 7 bases and J shed 1 base, with 10 bases lying between them. This receptor was taken from a human donor in good health (CMV status not recorded). Some clones in this sample may be carry-over from other donors' samples. The chain is built from TRBV19 and TRBJ1-1; no reliable D call. The source was cultured CD8+ T cells from PBMCs, collected from culture after CMV antigen stimulation. DNA of the CDR3: TGTGCCAGTATGCGGTTTCAGAACACTGAAGCTTTCTTT. This codes for CASMRFQNTEAFF.